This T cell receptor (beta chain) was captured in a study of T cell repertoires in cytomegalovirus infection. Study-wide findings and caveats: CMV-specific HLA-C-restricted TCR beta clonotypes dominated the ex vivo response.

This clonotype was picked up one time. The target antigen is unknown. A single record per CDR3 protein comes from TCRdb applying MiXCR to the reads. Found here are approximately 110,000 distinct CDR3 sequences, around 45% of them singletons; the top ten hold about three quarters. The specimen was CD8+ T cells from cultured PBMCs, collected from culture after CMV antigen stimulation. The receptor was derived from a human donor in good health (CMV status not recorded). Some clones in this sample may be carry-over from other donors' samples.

The CDR3 here is CSATAGAYEQYF. As DNA, the CDR3 is TGCAGTGCTACCGCGGGGGCCTACGAGCAGTACTTC. The chain has TRBV20-1 and TRBJ2-7; 7 nucleotides align to TRBD2. CDR3 length equals 12 residues. CDR1 DFQATT and CDR2 SNEGSKA come from the germline V gene (reference sequence). With 4 bases clipped from V and 2 bases from J, the junction kept 2 bases outside the gene matches.